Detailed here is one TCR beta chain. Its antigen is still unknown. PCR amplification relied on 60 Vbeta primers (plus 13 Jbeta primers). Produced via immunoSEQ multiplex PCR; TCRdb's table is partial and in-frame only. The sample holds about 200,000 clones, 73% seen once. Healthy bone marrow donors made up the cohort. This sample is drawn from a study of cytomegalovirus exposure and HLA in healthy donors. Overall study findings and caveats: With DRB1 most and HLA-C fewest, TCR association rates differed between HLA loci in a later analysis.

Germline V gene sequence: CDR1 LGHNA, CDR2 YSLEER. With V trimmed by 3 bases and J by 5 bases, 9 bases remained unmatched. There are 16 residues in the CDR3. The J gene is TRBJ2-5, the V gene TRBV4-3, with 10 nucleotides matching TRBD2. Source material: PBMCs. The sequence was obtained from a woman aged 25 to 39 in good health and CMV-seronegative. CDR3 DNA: TGCGCCAGCAGCCACGAAGCGGGAGGGGTTGAGGAGACCCAGTACTTC. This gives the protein CASSHEAGGVEETQYF.